One sample yielded the 24 T cell receptor beta chains listed below, sequenced in a study of blood T cell repertoires in COVID-19. TCRdb's table, derived via immunoSEQ multiplex PCR, lists solely in-frame clones and lacks some. The repertoire consists of about 300,000 clones, with approximately 88% occurring once and the leading ten covering 1.4% to 1.5%. The sample taken for sequencing was peripheral blood. All receptors derive from a human donor with COVID-19, enrolled during active disease. The donor label of this sample is uncertain.

This clone was seen a single time. The chain couples TRBV5-6 to TRBJ2-6; possible D gene TRBD2, 5 bases. V lost 0 bases and J lost 2, with 6 bases in between. The CDR3 runs 15 residues. CDR1 and CDR2 from the germline V gene are SGHDT and YYEEEE. The CDR3 nucleotides read TGTGCCAGCAGCTTGGCGGGGACTGGGGCCAACGTCCTGACTTTC. It is translated as CASSLAGTGANVLTF.

The V call is TRBV11-2, the J call TRBJ2-7, with TRBD1 as a possible D gene (5 bases). The CDR3 sequence is 14 residues long. From germline, CDR1 is SGHAT and CDR2 FQNNGV. V shed 5 bases and J shed 2 bases, with 13 bases lying between them. CDR3 nucleotides: TGTGCCAGCAGCCTTCGGACATCAGCCTACGAGCAGTACTTC. Translating gives CASSLRTSAYEQYF.

This clone was detected only once. The chain carries TRBV7-2 and TRBJ1-2, with D possibly matching TRBD1 (6 bases). The CDR3 length is 16 residues. Germline assignment: CDR1 SGHTA and CDR2 FQGNSA. Deletions cut 1 base from V and 4 bases from J, with 16 bases between. The CDR3 coding sequence is TGTGCCAGCAGCTTAGGCTCCCCCCCGGACAGCTATGGCTACACCTTC. Translation gives CASSLGSPPDSYGYTF.

The gene calls are TRBV29-1 and TRBJ1-1; D unresolved. V was cut by 4 bases and J by 4 bases, with 13 bases left in between. This CDR3 is built from 13 residues. From germline, CDR1 is SQVTM and CDR2 ANQGSEA. CDR3 sequence: CSVGYRGGTEAFF. The CDR3 DNA sequence: TGCAGCGTTGGTTATCGAGGCGGCACTGAAGCTTTCTTT.

The V call is TRBV7-9, the J call TRBJ2-2, with D possibly being TRBD1 (6 bases). CDR1 is SEHNR and CDR2 is FQNEAQ in the germline V gene (reference sequence). The CDR3 runs to 15 residues. V lost 0 bases, J lost 6 bases, and 11 bases lay in between. The CDR3 bases are TGTGCCAGCAGCTTAGCGCCAGGGGCGGCCGGGGAGCTGTTTTTT. Translation gives CASSLAPGAAGELFF.

The V call is TRBV6-5, the J call TRBJ1-2, with D maybe TRBD1 (5 bases). Trimming cost V 5 bases and J 9 bases, with 10 bases left between them. This CDR3 is built from 11 residues. The germline V gene encodes CDR1 MNHEY and CDR2 SVGAGI. The CDR3 coding sequence is TGTGCCAGCAGTACAAGACAGAGCTACACCTTC. It translates to CASSTRQSYTF.

Only one count was recorded for this clone. J is TRBJ2-6 and V is TRBV25-1; 7 bases agree with TRBD2. The CDR3 is 18 amino acids. Germline trimming cut 3 bases from V and 4 bases from J; bases unmatched to any gene: 12. CDR1 and CDR2 (germline): MGHDK, SYGVNS. Written as DNA, the CDR3 is TGTGCCAGCAGTGACCATTCCAGGACTAGGTTCGGGGCCAACGTCCTGACTTTC. It encodes CASSDHSRTRFGANVLTF. The full variable domain, completed using reference TRBV25-1 and TRBJ2-6, is EADIYQTPRYLVIGTGKKITLECSQTMGHDKMYWYQQDPGMELHLIHYSYGVNSTEKGDLSSESTVSRIRTEHFPLTLESARPSHTSQYLCASSDHSRTRFGANVLTFGAGSRLTVL.

CDR3 sequence (DNA): TGTGCCAGCAGTTTATCGGCGGAGGAAGAGATTGTCCTCAGCACAGATACGCAGTATTTT. It yields the protein CASSLSAEEEIVLSTDTQYF. The J gene is TRBJ2-3, the V gene TRBV27; weak D call: TRBD2 (5 bases). The CDR3 is 20 residues long. Between the trimmed V and J ends, which lost 0 bases and 0 bases, there was a span of 22 bases. CDR1 is MNHEY and CDR2 is SMNVEV in the germline V gene (reference sequence).

This clone came up once. The V and J genes are TRBV27 and TRBJ2-2, with 7 bases lining up with TRBD1. Looked up from germline, CDR1 is MNHEY and CDR2 is SMNVEV (reference sequence). The J segment lost 5 bases and the V segment lost 4 bases, leaving 4 bases of the junction unmatched. This CDR3 is 14 amino acids long. CDR3 nucleotide sequence: TGTGCCAGCAGTTACTCGACAGGGACCGGGGAGCTGTTTTTT. This sequence encodes CASSYSTGTGELFF.

This chain uses TRBV11-2 with TRBJ2-7; 9 bases map to TRBD2. With 3 bases clipped from V and 5 bases from J, the junction kept 5 bases outside the gene matches. This CDR3 contains 14 residues. Germline V lookup: CDR1 SGHAT, CDR2 FQNNGV. CDR3 DNA: TGTGCCAGCAGCTTCTGGGCGGGAGGGAACGAGCAGTACTTC. This encodes CASSFWAGGNEQYF.

This chain joins TRBV5-1 and TRBJ1-6; 10 positions match TRBD1. The junction had 14 bases not matched to a gene; V was cut back by 6 bases and J by 5 bases. CDR3 size: 18 residues. Germline V gene lookup returns CDR1 SGHRS and CDR2 YFSETQ. This CDR3 is CASTPSGQGTVDNSPLHF. Written as DNA, the CDR3 is TGCGCCAGCACCCCCTCGGGACAGGGGACAGTGGATAATTCACCCCTCCACTTT. Using reference TRBV5-1 and TRBJ1-6 for the parts outside the CDR3, the full variable domain is KAGVTQTPRYLIKTRGQQVTLSCSPISGHRSVSWYQQTPGQGLQFLFEYFSETQRNKGNFPGRFSGRQFSNSRSEMNVSTLELGDSALYLCASTPSGQGTVDNSPLHFGNGTRLTVT.

The V and J genes are TRBV12-5 and TRBJ2-5, with TRBD1 matching over 8 bases. CDR1 is LGHNT and CDR2 is FRNRAP in the germline V gene. J lost 5 bases, V lost 1 base, and 6 bases had no gene match. The CDR3 has 15 amino acids. The CDR3 coding sequence is TGTGCTAGTGGTTTGGACAGGGGGGTGGTGGAGACCCAGTACTTC. Translation: CASGLDRGVVETQYF.

The chain employs TRBV3-1 (or the pseudogene TRBV3-2) and TRBJ2-5, with D tentatively TRBD2 (7 bases). The CDR3 runs 14 residues. With 4 bases removed from V and 3 bases from J, the gap between germline ends came to 12 bases. The V gene's germline CDR1 is LGHDT and CDR2 YNNKEL (reference sequence). CDR3 sequence reads: CASSRRGGEETQYF. DNA for the CDR3: TGTGCCAGCAGCCGCAGGGGAGGGGAAGAGACCCAGTACTTC.

This sequence joins TRBV3-1 (or the pseudogene TRBV3-2) and TRBJ1-1; D remains unclear. With 3 bases removed from V and 1 base from J, the gap between germline ends came to 9 bases. Germline loops: CDR1 LGHDT, CDR2 YNNKEL (reference sequence). There are 14 residues in the CDR3. The CDR3 region has the DNA TGTGCCAGCAGCCATCCACCCGGGAACACTGAAGCTTTCTTT. It codes for CASSHPPGNTEAFF.

The chain couples TRBV5-1 to TRBJ2-7; weak D call: TRBD2 (5 bases). This CDR3 has 14 amino acids. Looked up from germline, CDR1 is SGHRS and CDR2 is YFSETQ. Trimming shortened V by 9 bases and J by 7 bases, and 23 bases separated the two germline ends. The CDR3 reads CATRLGVGPGEQYF. CDR3 nucleotides: TGCGCCACCCGTCTGGGTGTAGGGCCGGGGGAGCAGTACTTC.

This chain links TRBV21-1 with TRBJ1-2; no DNA check was done on the table's D call, TRBD1. TRBV21-1 is marked as a pseudogene. The CDR3 has 14 residues. The CDR3 DNA reads TGTGCCAGCAGCAAAGGACAGGGGGGCTATGGCTACACCTTC. It specifies CASSKGQGGYGYTF.

This clone has a handful of counts. This chain joins TRBV5-1 and TRBJ1-1; no clear D gene. V lost 2 bases to trimming and J lost 0 bases, with 8 bases between them. The CDR3 is 14 amino acids. Germline V gene lookup returns CDR1 SGHRS and CDR2 YFSETQ. This chain's CDR3 is CASSLLQVNTEAFF. CDR3 nucleotides: TGCGCCAGCAGCTTACTTCAGGTGAACACTGAAGCTTTCTTT.

V usage is TRBV7-6 and J usage is TRBJ2-5; D perhaps matches TRBD2 (5 bases). This CDR3 has 16 amino acids. Germline loops: CDR1 SGHVS, CDR2 FNYEAQ. The V end lost 5 bases, the J end lost 3 bases, and 19 bases lay between the germline ends. The CDR3 loop reads CASSQEVGADKETQYF. The CDR3 DNA reads TGTGCCAGCAGCCAGGAGGTGGGAGCCGATAAAGAGACCCAGTACTTC.

Here the CDR3 reads CASSWGGVETQYF. The DNA of the CDR3 is TGTGCCAGCAGTTGGGGGGGGGTGGAGACCCAGTACTTC. This chain links TRBV6-6 with TRBJ2-5, with 7 bases matching TRBD2. The junction had 4 bases not matched to a gene; V was cut back by 4 bases and J by 5 bases. Germline V gives CDR1 MNHNY, CDR2 SVGAGI (reference sequence). The CDR3 spans 13 residues.

The genes are TRBV29-1 and TRBJ1-1; D might be TRBD1 (6 bases). Trimming stripped 7 bases from V and 2 bases from J, with 11 bases between. Looked up from germline, CDR1 is SQVTM and CDR2 is ANQGSEA. CDR3 size: 12 residues. Here the CDR3 DNA reads TGCAGCGGCGGACAGACCAACACTGAAGCTTTCTTT. Amino acid sequence: CSGGQTNTEAFF.

The CDR3 spells CASSEEAGLTDTQYF. The DNA of the CDR3 is TGTGCCAGCAGTGAAGAAGCGGGCCTCACAGATACGCAGTATTTT. The chain joins TRBV2 to TRBJ2-3, with a tentative D call TRBD2 (6 bases). Trimming stripped 1 base from V and 2 bases from J, with 10 bases between. This CDR3 has 15 amino acids. The germline V gene encodes CDR1 SNHLY and CDR2 FYNNEI.

The rearrangement uses TRBV19 and TRBJ1-1, with D possibly being TRBD1 (6 bases). Trimming pared 1 base from V and 3 bases from J, leaving 12 bases between. Germline V gene data show CDR1 as LNHDA and CDR2 as SQIVND (reference sequence). The CDR3 runs 15 residues. CDR3: CASSIGGAGDTEAFF. In nucleotides, the CDR3 is TGTGCCAGTAGTATAGGGGGCGCAGGGGACACTGAAGCTTTCTTT.

V usage is TRBV11-2 and J usage is TRBJ1-6; D call uncertain. Trimming stripped 4 bases from V and 0 bases from J, with 10 bases between. The germline CDR1 and CDR2 sequences are SGHAT and FQNNGV. The CDR3 has 16 amino acids. The chain's CDR3 is CASSSTANSYNSPLHF. In DNA form, the CDR3 reads TGTGCCAGCAGCTCAACAGCAAACTCCTATAATTCACCCCTCCACTTT.

The chain joins TRBV6-5 to TRBJ2-5; 7 bases line up with TRBD1. The V gene's germline CDR1 is MNHEY and CDR2 SVGAGI. Trimming cost V 4 bases and J 2 bases; bases outside gene matches: 4. CDR3 length equals 14 residues. As DNA, the CDR3 is TGTGCCAGCAGTTCGGCAGGGGGTCAAGAGACCCAGTACTTC. This translates into CASSSAGGQETQYF.